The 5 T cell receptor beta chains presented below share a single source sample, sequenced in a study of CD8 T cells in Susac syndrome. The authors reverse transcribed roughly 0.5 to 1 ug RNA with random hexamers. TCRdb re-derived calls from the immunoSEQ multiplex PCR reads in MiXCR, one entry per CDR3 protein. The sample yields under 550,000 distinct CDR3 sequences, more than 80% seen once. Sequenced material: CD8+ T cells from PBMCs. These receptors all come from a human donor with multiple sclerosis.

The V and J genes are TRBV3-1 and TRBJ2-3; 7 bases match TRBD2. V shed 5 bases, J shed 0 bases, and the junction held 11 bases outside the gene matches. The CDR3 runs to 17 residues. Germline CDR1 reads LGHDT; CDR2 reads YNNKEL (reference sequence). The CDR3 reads CASSSYSSGDSTDTQYF. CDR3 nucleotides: TGTGCCAGCAGCAGCTACTCGAGCGGGGATAGCACAGATACGCAGTATTTT.

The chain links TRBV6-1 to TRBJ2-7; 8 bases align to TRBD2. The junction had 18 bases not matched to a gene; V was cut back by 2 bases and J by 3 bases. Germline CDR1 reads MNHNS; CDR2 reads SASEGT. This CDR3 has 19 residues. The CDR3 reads CASSERLELAEEGFYEQYF. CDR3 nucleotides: TGTGCCAGCAGTGAACGTCTAGAACTAGCGGAGGAGGGTTTCTACGAGCAGTACTTC.

DNA of the CDR3: TGTGCCAGCAGTTCCAAGTATAGCAATCAGCCCCAGCATTTT. Its translation is CASSSKYSNQPQHF. V is TRBV6-5 and J is TRBJ1-5; D ambiguous. Germline V gene lookup returns CDR1 MNHEY and CDR2 SVGAGI. The V and J ends lost 4 bases and 0 bases respectively, with 7 bases between them. The CDR3 is 14 amino acids.

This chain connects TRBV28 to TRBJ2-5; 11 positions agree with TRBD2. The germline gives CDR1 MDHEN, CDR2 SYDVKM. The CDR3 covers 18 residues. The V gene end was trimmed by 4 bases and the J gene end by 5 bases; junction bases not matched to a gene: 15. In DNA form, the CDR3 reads TGTGCCAGCAGTTCCAACTCCCTTAGCGGGAGGGCCTGGGAGACCCAGTACTTC. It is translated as CASSSNSLSGRAWETQYF.

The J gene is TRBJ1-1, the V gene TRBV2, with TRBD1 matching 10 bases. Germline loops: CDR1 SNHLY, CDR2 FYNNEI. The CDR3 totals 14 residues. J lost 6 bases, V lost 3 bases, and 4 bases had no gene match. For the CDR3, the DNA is TGTGCCAGCAGTGAGGGGACAGGGGTACCTGAAGCTTTCTTT. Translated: CASSEGTGVPEAFF.